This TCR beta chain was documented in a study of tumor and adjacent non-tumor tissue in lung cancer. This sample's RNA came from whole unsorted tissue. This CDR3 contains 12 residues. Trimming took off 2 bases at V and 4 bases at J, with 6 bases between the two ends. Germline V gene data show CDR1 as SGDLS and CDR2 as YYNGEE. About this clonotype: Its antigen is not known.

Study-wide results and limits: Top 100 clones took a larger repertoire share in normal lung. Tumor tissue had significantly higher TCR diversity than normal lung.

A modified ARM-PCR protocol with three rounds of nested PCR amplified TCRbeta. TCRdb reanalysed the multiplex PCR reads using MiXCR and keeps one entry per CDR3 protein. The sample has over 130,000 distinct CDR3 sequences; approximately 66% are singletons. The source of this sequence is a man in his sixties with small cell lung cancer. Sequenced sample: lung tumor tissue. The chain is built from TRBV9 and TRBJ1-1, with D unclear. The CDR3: CASSVEGTEAFF. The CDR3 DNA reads TGTGCCAGCAGCGTTGAGGGCACTGAAGCTTTCTTT. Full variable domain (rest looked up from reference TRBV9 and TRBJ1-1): DSGVTQTPKHLITATGQRVTLRCSPRSGDLSVYWYQQSLDQGLQFLIQYYNGEERAKGNILERFSAQQFPDLHSELNLSSLELGDSALYFCASSVEGTEAFFGQGTRLTVV.